This passage covers 4 T cell receptor beta chains from one sample sequenced in a study of cytomegalovirus exposure and HLA in healthy donors. The PCR made use of 60 Vbeta and 13 Jbeta primers. This table comes from immunoSEQ multiplex PCR, and its TCRdb copy is limited to in-frame clones, with some not included. This sample has under 200,000 clones, with approximately 80% found just once. Material for sequencing was PBMCs. The receptors originated from a male donor in good health and CMV-seropositive.

This clone was seen just once. The J gene is TRBJ2-7, the V gene TRBV2; 10 nucleotides align to TRBD2. CDR3 length equals 14 residues. J gave up 7 bases and V 11 bases, and 14 bases lay outside the gene matches. The germline V gene encodes CDR1 SNHLY and CDR2 FYNNEI. The DNA for the CDR3 is TGTGCCGGGTCAGCGGAGCGGGGGGGTGGAGAGCAGTACTTC. Residues: CAGSAERGGGEQYF. Drawing the rest from reference TRBV2 and TRBJ2-7, the complete variable domain is EPEVTQTPSHQVTQMGQEVILRCVPISNHLYFYWYRQILGQKVEFLVSFYNNEISEKSEIFDDQFSVERPDGSNFTLKIRSTKLEDSAMYFCAGSAERGGGEQYFGPGTRLTVT.

The J gene is TRBJ2-5, the V gene TRBV9; 7 bases line up with TRBD1. The J call may not be correct, given that the DNA end is closer to TRBJ2-7. Germline V lookup: CDR1 SGDLS, CDR2 YYNGEE. The CDR3 covers 14 residues. The CDR3 spells CASSAGDSAYEQYF. Written as DNA, the CDR3 is TGTGCCAGCAGCGCCGGGGACAGCGCCTACGAGCAGTACTTC.

The chain combines TRBV4-3 with TRBJ2-3, with TRBD2 identical over 8 bases. This CDR3 comprises 16 residues. Germline CDR1 LGHNA, CDR2 YSLEER. V was clipped by 1 base and J by 4 bases; unmatched bases: 7. The CDR3 sequence: CASSQAGGPEPDTQYF. The CDR3, as DNA: TGCGCCAGCAGCCAAGCGGGGGGGCCGGAGCCAGATACGCAGTATTTT.

V and J are TRBV4-1 and TRBJ1-2, with TRBD1 identical over 7 bases. The CDR3 spans 17 residues. J was trimmed by 0 bases and V by 3 bases; bases with no gene match: 10. Germline V gene lookup returns CDR1 MGHRA and CDR2 YSYEKL. Here the CDR3 DNA reads TGCGCCAGCAGCCAGGTAGACAGGGAGGCATCTAACTATGGCTACACCTTC. Residues: CASSQVDREASNYGYTF.